This T cell receptor (beta chain) was sequenced in a study of T cell responses to AZD1222 COVID-19 vaccine. The assay was immunoSEQ multiplex PCR, and TCRdb's table has in-frame clones only and misses some. The sample lists 110,000 or so clones, 90% to 95% seen once, with 6% to 8% in the top ten. As for this clone: The antigen is undetermined.

Study conclusions and caveats: White British donors predominated, females outnumbered males, and clonal diversity was possibly underestimated. Spike-specific TCR breadth and depth grew following two AZD1222 doses. There were repertoire samples only from the period after the peak T cell response. Among vaccine-associated CD4 TCRs, coverage spanned spike, with dominance at 160-218 and 743-854.

The sequence was obtained from an adult in good health. Here the sequenced sample was peripheral blood, taken on day 0 of AZD1222 vaccination.

The CDR3 loop reads CASSQGQFYGYTF. The CDR3 DNA is TGTGCCAGCAGCCAAGGACAGTTCTATGGCTACACCTTC. The chain combines TRBV3-1 (or the pseudogene TRBV3-2) with TRBJ1-2, with a tentative D call TRBD1 (5 bases). Germline CDR1 is LGHDT and CDR2 is YNNKEL (reference sequence). V was cut by 1 base and J by 4 bases, with 7 bases left in between. This CDR3 spans 13 amino acids.